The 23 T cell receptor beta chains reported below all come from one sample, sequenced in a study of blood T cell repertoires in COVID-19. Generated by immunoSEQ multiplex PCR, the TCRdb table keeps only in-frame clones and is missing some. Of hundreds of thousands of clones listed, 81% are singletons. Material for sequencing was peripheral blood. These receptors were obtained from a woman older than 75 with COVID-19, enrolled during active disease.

The CDR3 nucleotides read TGTGCCAGCAGCCAAGCGTCCTTCGGGGACACTGAAGCTTTCTTT. Its translation: CASSQASFGDTEAFF. The rearrangement joins TRBV3-1 (or the pseudogene TRBV3-2) to TRBJ1-1; no definite D call. The CDR3 totals 15 residues. V was trimmed by 1 base and J by 3 bases, leaving 12 bases between them. The germline V gene has CDR1 LGHDT and CDR2 YNNKEL (reference sequence).

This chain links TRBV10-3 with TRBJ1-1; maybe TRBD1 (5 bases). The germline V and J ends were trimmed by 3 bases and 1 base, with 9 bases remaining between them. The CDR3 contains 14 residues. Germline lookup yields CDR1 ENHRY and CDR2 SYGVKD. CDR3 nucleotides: TGTGCCATCAGTGATCGACAGAAGAACACTGAAGCTTTCTTT. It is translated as CAISDRQKNTEAFF.

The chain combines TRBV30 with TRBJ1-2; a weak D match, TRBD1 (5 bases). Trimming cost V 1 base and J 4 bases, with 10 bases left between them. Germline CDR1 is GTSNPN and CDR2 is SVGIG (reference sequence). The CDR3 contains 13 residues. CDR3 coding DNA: TGTGCCTGGAGTGGGGCAGGGCCCTATGGCTACACCTTC. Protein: CAWSGAGPYGYTF.

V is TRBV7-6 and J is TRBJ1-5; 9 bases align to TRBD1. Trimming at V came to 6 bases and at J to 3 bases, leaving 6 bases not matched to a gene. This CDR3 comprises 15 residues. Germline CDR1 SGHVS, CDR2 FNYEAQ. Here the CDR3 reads CASSSDRGSNQPQHF. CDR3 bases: TGTGCCAGCAGTTCCGACAGGGGGTCCAATCAGCCCCAGCATTTT.

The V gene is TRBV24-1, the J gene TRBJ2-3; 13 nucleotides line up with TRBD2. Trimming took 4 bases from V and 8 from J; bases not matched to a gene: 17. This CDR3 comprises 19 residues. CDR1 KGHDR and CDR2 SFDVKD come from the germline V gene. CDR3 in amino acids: CATSDRLYGGTSGIGTQYF. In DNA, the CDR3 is TGTGCCACCAGTGACCGCCTTTACGGCGGGACTAGCGGGATAGGTACGCAGTATTTT.

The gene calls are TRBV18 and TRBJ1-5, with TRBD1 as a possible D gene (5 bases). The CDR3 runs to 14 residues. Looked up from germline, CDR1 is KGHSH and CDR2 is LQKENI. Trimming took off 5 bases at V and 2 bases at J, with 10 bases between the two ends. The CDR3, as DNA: TGTGCCAGCTCATGGGGGGTAGGCAATCAGCCCCAGCATTTT. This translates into CASSWGVGNQPQHF.

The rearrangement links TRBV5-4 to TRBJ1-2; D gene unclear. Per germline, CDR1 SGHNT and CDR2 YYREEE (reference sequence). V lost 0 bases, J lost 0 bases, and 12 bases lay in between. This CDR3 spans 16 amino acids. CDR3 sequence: CASSLASSQANYGYTF. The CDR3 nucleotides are TGTGCCAGCAGCTTGGCCTCGAGCCAAGCTAACTATGGCTACACCTTC.

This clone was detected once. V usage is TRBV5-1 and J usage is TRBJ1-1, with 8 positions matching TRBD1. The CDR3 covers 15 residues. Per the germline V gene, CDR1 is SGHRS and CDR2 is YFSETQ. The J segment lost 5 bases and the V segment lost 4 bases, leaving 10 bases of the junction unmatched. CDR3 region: CASSVTGGLGTEAFF. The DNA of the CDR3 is TGCGCCAGCAGCGTAACAGGGGGATTGGGTACTGAAGCTTTCTTT. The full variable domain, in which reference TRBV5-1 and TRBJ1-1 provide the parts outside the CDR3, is KAGVTQTPRYLIKTRGQQVTLSCSPISGHRSVSWYQQTPGQGLQFLFEYFSETQRNKGNFPGRFSGRQFSNSRSEMNVSTLELGDSALYLCASSVTGGLGTEAFFGQGTRLTVV.

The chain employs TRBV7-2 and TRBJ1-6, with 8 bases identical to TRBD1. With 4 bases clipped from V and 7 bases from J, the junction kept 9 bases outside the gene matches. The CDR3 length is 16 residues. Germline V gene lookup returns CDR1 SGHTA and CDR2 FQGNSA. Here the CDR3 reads CASSSIWGQANSPLHF. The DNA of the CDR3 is TGTGCCAGCAGCTCGATTTGGGGACAGGCAAATTCACCCCTCCACTTT.

CDR3 nucleotide sequence: TGTGCCAGCAGTTATTCGCGGACAGCGTTTATTACCGGGGAGCTGTTTTTT. This sequence encodes CASSYSRTAFITGELFF. V usage is TRBV6-2 or TRBV6-3 and J usage is TRBJ2-2, with a weak D call TRBD1 (6 bases). V gave up 3 bases and J gave up 5 bases, with 19 bases separating them. CDR1 MNHEY and CDR2 SVGEGT come from the germline V gene. This CDR3 region has 17 residues.

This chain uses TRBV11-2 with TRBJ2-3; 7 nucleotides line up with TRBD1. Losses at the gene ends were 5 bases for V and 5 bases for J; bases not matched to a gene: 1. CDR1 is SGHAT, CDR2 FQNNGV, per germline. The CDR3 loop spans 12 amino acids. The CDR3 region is CASSPGGDTQYF. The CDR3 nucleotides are TGTGCCAGCAGCCCAGGGGGAGATACGCAGTATTTT.

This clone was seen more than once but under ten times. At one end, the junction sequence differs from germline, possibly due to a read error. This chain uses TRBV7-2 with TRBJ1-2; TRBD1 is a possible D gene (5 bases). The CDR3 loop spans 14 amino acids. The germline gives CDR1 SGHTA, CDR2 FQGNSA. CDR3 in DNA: TGTGCCAGCGGCTTCCGACAGAATAACTATGGCTACACCTTC. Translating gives CASGFRQNNYGYTF.

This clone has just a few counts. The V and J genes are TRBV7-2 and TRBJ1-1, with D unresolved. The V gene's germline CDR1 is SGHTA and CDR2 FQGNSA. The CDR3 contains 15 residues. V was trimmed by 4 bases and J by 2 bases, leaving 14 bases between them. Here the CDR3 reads CASSSAGRPNTEAFF. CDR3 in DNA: TGTGCCAGCAGCTCCGCCGGGAGACCAAACACTGAAGCTTTCTTT.

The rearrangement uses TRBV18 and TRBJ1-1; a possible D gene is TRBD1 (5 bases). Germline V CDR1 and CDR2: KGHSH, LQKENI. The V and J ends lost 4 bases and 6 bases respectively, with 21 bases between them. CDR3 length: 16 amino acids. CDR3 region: CASSQRIGAGEAEAFF. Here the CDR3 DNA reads TGTGCCAGCTCACAAAGGATAGGGGCAGGAGAAGCTGAAGCTTTCTTT.

CDR3: CASRGGGGIYNEQFF. The CDR3 bases are TGTGCCAGCAGAGGGGGGGGAGGGATATACAATGAGCAGTTCTTC. The rearrangement links TRBV6-5 to TRBJ2-1; a possible D gene is TRBD2 (7 bases). V shed 6 bases and J shed 4 bases, with 16 bases lying between them. Germline V gene sequence: CDR1 MNHEY, CDR2 SVGAGI. The CDR3 is made up of 15 amino acids.

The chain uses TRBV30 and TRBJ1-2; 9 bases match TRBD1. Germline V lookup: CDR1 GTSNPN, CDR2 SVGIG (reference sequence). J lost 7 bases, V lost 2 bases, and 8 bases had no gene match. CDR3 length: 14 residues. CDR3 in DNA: TGTGCCTGGAGTCGACAGGGGGTTGTTGGTGGCTACACCTTC. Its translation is CAWSRQGVVGGYTF.

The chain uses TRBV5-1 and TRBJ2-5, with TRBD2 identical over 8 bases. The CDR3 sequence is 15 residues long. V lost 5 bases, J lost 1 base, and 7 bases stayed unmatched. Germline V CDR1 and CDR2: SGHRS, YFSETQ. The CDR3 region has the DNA TGCGCCAGCAGTGGCGGGAGCGGGGGCCAAGAGACCCAGTACTTC. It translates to CASSGGSGGQETQYF. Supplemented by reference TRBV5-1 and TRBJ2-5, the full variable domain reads KAGVTQTPRYLIKTRGQQVTLSCSPISGHRSVSWYQQTPGQGLQFLFEYFSETQRNKGNFPGRFSGRQFSNSRSEMNVSTLELGDSALYLCASSGGSGGQETQYFGPGTRLLVL.

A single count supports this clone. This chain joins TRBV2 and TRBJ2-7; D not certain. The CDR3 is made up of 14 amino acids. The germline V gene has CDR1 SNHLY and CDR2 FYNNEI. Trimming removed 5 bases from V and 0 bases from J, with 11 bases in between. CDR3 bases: TGTGCCAGCAGTTACCAGTTCCTCTCCTACGAGCAGTACTTC. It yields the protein CASSYQFLSYEQYF.

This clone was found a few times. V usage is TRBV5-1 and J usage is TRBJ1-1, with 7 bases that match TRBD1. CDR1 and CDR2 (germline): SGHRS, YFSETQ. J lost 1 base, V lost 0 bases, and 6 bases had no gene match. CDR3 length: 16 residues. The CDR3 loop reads CASSLALGQRNTEAFF. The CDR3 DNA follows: TGCGCCAGCAGCTTGGCCTTGGGACAGCGGAACACTGAAGCTTTCTTT.

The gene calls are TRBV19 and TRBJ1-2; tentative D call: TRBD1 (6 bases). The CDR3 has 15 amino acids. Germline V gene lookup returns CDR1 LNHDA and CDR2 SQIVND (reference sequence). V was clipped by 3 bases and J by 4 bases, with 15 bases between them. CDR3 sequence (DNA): TGTGCCAGTAGTATTGGGACACACGGACCCTATGGCTACACCTTC. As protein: CASSIGTHGPYGYTF.

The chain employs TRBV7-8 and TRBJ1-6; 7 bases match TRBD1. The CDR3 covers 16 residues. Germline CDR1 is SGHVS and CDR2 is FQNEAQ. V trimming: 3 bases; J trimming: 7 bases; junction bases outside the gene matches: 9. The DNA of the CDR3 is TGTGCCAGCAGCTTCGTCCTGAAGGGGGCCAATTCACCCCTCCACTTT. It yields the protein CASSFVLKGANSPLHF. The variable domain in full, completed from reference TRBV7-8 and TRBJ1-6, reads GAGVSQSPRYKVAKRGQDVALRCDPISGHVSLFWYQQALGQGPEFLTYFQNEAQLDKSGLPSDRFFAERPEGSVSTLKIQRTQQEDSAVYLCASSFVLKGANSPLHFGNGTRLTVT.

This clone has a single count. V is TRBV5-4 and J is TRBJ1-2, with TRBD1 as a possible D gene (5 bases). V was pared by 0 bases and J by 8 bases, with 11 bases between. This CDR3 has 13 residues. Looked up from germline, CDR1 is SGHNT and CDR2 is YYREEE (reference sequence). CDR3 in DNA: TGTGCCAGCAGCTTGGCTGGGGGGAGAGGCTACACCTTC. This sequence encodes CASSLAGGRGYTF.

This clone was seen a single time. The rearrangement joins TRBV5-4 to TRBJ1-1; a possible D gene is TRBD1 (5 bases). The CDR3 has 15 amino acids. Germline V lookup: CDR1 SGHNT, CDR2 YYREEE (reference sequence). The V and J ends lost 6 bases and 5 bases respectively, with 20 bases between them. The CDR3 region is CASKRDSPGKTEAFF. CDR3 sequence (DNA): TGTGCCAGCAAACGAGACAGTCCCGGAAAGACTGAAGCTTTCTTT.